This TCR beta chain was identified during a study of blood T cell repertoires in COVID-19 (dated by TCRdb to the early 2020s). Turning to the overall study: Collaborator samples came from the United States, Italy and Spain and covered acute and convalescent phases of COVID-19. The material from the prospective study consisted of cDNA or gDNA derived from T cells, B-cell-depleted T cells, or PBMCs. The dataset comprised deeply sampled blood TCRbeta repertoires from subjects exposed to, actively infected with, or recovered from COVID-19. A freely available public database, intended as a resource for researchers studying the immune response to SARS-CoV-2, is where the repertoires were released. The samples were drawn from two sources: the first 160 participants of the ongoing ImmuneRACE study, and about 1,300 subjects contributed by 6 global collaborators. The sample metadata nearly always contained a de-identified subject ID, COVID-19 status, age in years and sex. Where HLA class I and class II types were available, the types were taken from metadata supplied by the sample provider, not from assay-based typing. Overall study outcomes, separate from this receptor: The amount of clinical and demographic metadata varied by source and participant and was provided uncurated.

Comment on this clone: Its antigen target is currently unknown. Within one base of it there is no much larger clone, and no base qualities were kept.

Participants in the prospective study were enrolled through a virtual design, were aged about 18 to 90 years, and lived in 20 to 30 United States geographic areas. Cohort assignment in the prospective study relied on participant-reported clinical history from a screening survey and a study questionnaire. Recovered participants in ImmuneRACE Cohort 3 were defined by two consecutive negative NP/OP PCR tests, clearance by a healthcare professional, or resolution of symptoms. In the prospective study, mobile phlebotomists collected whole blood, serum and a nasopharyngeal or oropharyngeal swab from each participant. Additional blood draws and questionnaires over an approximately 2-month period could optionally be provided by prospective study participants. Prospective study blood samples were shipped either frozen or at room temperature before DNA extraction. TCRbeta CDR3 regions were amplified from genomic DNA by means of the immunoSEQ Assay, a bias-controlled multiplex PCR. The original methods were these. Within the assay, amplification of reference gene primers was used to estimate how many nucleated cells each sample contained. To quantify the absolute abundance of each unique TCRbeta CDR3 rearrangement, sequence reads were collapsed and filtered. Productive Simpson clonality was computed per sample as the square root of Simpson's diversity index over productive rearrangements. TCRdb provides this immuneACCESS table in a form limited to in-frame rearrangements. Some clones are lacking; in checked studies, under half of them reflect an unresolved V gene, and why the rest are absent is not known. V and J calls and clone size are given by that table; D and trimming were obtained from the DNA. The sample table shows approximately 150,000 clones, and 84% are seen once. About 15% of the sample is in the top ten clones.

The receptor comes from a man aged 45 to 65 who had recovered from COVID-19. The sequencing sample was made of PBMCs or T cells enriched from blood (not recorded which).

The CDR3 region: CASSKGQNYGYTF. The DNA sequence reads TGTGCCAGCAGCAAGGGACAAAACTATGGCTACACCTTC. The rearrangement combines TRBV7-6 with TRBJ1-2, with TRBD1 as a weak D call on 6 bases. V gives up 5 bases and J gives up 2 bases, and the segment between their germline ends measures 9 bases. Including cysteine and phenylalanine, the CDR3 has 13 amino acids. Only the CDR3 portion is preserved as DNA: 39 bases, with reading frame beginning at the first base. Based on the germline V gene, the CDR1 and CDR2 sequences are SGHVS and FNYEAQ. Extended through the reference TRBV7-6 and TRBJ1-2 proteins, this CDR3 yields the full variable domain: GAGVSQSPRYKVTKRGQDVALRCDPISGHVSLYWYRQALGQGPEFLTYFNYEAQQDKSGLPNDRFSAERPEGSISTLTIQRTEQRDSAMYRCASSKGQNYGYTFGSGTRLTVV.